The TCR beta chain described here comes from a study of T cells in tumors after PD-1 blockade. Overall study: Blood samples averaged about 120,000 templates (range roughly 24,000-280,000) and 36,536 unique clonotypes.

V dropped 5 bases and J dropped 0 bases, with 13 bases sitting between them. Germline-derived CDR1 and CDR2 are SGHVS and FNYEAQ. The length of the CDR3 is 16 residues. Sequencing used immunoSEQ multiplex PCR; TCRdb keeps in-frame clones, though not all of them. The top ten hold over 7.5% of the sample, which has tens of thousands of clones, 65% to 80% seen once. The sequence was obtained from a human donor with advanced basal cell or squamous cell carcinoma (not recorded which). This rearrangement joins TRBV7-6 to TRBJ2-2, with D tentatively TRBD1 (6 bases). Here the sequenced sample was PBMCs, taken before anti-PD-1 therapy. The CDR3 coding sequence is TGTGCCAGCAGCCTCTACAGGGCTCCGAACACCGGGGAGCTGTTTTTT. It is translated as CASSLYRAPNTGELFF. Full variable domain (rest looked up from reference TRBV7-6 and TRBJ2-2): GAGVSQSPRYKVTKRGQDVALRCDPISGHVSLYWYRQALGQGPEFLTYFNYEAQQDKSGLPNDRFSAERPEGSISTLTIQRTEQRDSAMYRCASSLYRAPNTGELFFGEGSRLTVL.